One and the same sample provided the 15 T cell receptor beta chains below, sequenced in a study of blood T cell repertoires in COVID-19. Sequenced by immunoSEQ multiplex PCR; TCRdb stores in-frame clones only, minus some. The profile shows tens of thousands of clones, about 79% of them singletons. Sequenced material: peripheral blood. Receptor source: a woman aged 60 to 75 with acute or convalescent COVID-19.

This sequence joins TRBV6-5 and TRBJ2-1; 7 bases agree with TRBD1. The germline V gene has CDR1 MNHEY and CDR2 SVGAGI. The CDR3 has 12 residues. V shed 5 bases, J shed 8 bases, and the junction held 3 bases outside the gene matches. This CDR3 is CASSKTGHEQFF. CDR3 DNA: TGTGCCAGCAGTAAGACAGGGCATGAGCAGTTCTTC.

V is TRBV28 and J is TRBJ1-1; no clear D. Per the germline V gene, CDR1 is MDHEN and CDR2 is SYDVKM. The CDR3 is made up of 15 amino acids. V was pared by 3 bases and J by 2 bases, with 13 bases between. The chain's CDR3 is CASSFEVRTNTEAFF. In DNA form, the CDR3 reads TGTGCCAGCAGTTTTGAAGTCAGAACAAACACTGAAGCTTTCTTT.

The chain is built from TRBV2 and TRBJ1-1; tentative D call: TRBD1 (5 bases). CDR1 and CDR2 (germline): SNHLY, FYNNEI. V was shortened by 8 bases and J by 0 bases, with 10 bases between the two germline ends. The CDR3 extends over 13 amino acids. Here the CDR3 reads CASLDSMNTEAFF. The CDR3 coding sequence is TGTGCCAGCCTCGACAGTATGAACACTGAAGCTTTCTTT.

Regarding this clone: Other nucleotide sequences in the sample specify the same CDR3. The gene calls are TRBV28 and TRBJ1-1, with TRBD1 as a possible D gene (6 bases). Trimming pared 6 bases from V and 3 bases from J, leaving 8 bases between. This CDR3 comprises 12 residues. Per germline, CDR1 MDHEN and CDR2 SYDVKM. CDR3 residues: CASRTGYTEAFF. The CDR3 bases are TGTGCCAGCAGGACAGGTTACACTGAAGCTTTCTTT.

V gene TRBV6-1 combines with J gene TRBJ2-5; the match to TRBD1 covers 11 bases. Germline V gives CDR1 MNHNS, CDR2 SASEGT. The CDR3 length is 16 residues. The J segment lost 4 bases and the V segment lost 3 bases, leaving 7 bases of the junction unmatched. The CDR3 DNA sequence: TGTGCCAGCAGTGAGTTTCGGACAGGGGGCTCAGAGACCCAGTACTTC. Translating gives CASSEFRTGGSETQYF.

V gene TRBV11-2 combines with J gene TRBJ1-1, with a tentative D call TRBD1 (6 bases). The CDR3 has 16 residues. CDR1 is SGHAT and CDR2 is FQNNGV in the germline V gene. V lost 1 base and J lost 2, with 14 bases in between. The CDR3 nucleotides are TGTGCCAGCAGCTTAGGCTTCGGGACACTAAACACTGAAGCTTTCTTT. Protein product: CASSLGFGTLNTEAFF.

V is TRBV9 and J is TRBJ2-3; 12 nucleotides agree with TRBD2. The V gene end was trimmed by 3 bases and the J gene end by 4 bases; junction bases not matched to a gene: 9. CDR1 is SGDLS, CDR2 YYNGEE, per germline. The CDR3 is 17 residues long. Written as DNA, the CDR3 is TGTGCCAGCAGCGCCGGACGACTAGCGGGAGTGGCAGATACGCAGTATTTT. Encoded protein: CASSAGRLAGVADTQYF.

The chain combines TRBV12-1 with TRBJ1-5. TRBV12-1 is an annotated pseudogene. The CDR3 has 14 residues. CDR3 nucleotide sequence: TGTGCCAGCATCCCGTCGGGGAGGTGTCAGCCCCAGCATTTT. Encoded protein: CASIPSGRCQPQHF.

This clone was detected only once. The chain carries TRBV14 and TRBJ2-3; 7 bases line up with TRBD2. The CDR3 is 16 amino acids. V trimming: 2 bases; J trimming: 4 bases; junction bases outside the gene matches: 9. Germline V gene sequence: CDR1 SGHDN, CDR2 FVKESK. The CDR3 nucleotides are TGTGCCAGCAGCCAACAATCGGGAGGAATCGCAGATACGCAGTATTTT. Its translation is CASSQQSGGIADTQYF.

This chain joins TRBV1 and TRBJ2-7; the table assigns TRBD2, which was not confirmed against the DNA. TRBV1 is flagged as a pseudogene. This CDR3 is 16 amino acids long. The CDR3 sequence: CTSSHLAGGQSYEQYF. The CDR3 nucleotides are TGCACCAGCAGCCACTTAGCGGGAGGACAATCCTACGAGCAGTACTTC.

As to this clone: This same CDR3 is encoded by further DNA sequences in the sample. The chain couples TRBV19 to TRBJ1-3; D not certain. Per germline, CDR1 LNHDA and CDR2 SQIVND (reference sequence). CDR3 length: 13 residues. V was shortened by 6 bases and J by 0 bases, with 6 bases between the two germline ends. CDR3 residues: CASRQNSGNTIYF. The CDR3 bases are TGTGCCAGTAGGCAGAACTCTGGAAACACCATATATTTT.

The CDR3, as DNA: TGCAGCGCCCAAGGCCGGACTAGCGGGAGGAAATTGGATATATACGAGCAGTACTTC. This encodes CSAQGRTSGRKLDIYEQYF. The V and J genes are TRBV29-1 and TRBJ2-7; TRBD2 aligns across 14 bases. Germline V gene lookup returns CDR1 SQVTM and CDR2 ANQGSEA. CDR3 length: 19 amino acids. Trimming cost V 7 bases and J 4 bases; bases outside gene matches: 21.

The chain recombines TRBV27 with TRBJ2-1; no firm D call. This CDR3 is 13 amino acids long. CDR1 MNHEY and CDR2 SMNVEV come from the germline V gene (reference sequence). V lost 3 bases and J 3 bases, leaving 6 bases between the germline ends. DNA for the CDR3: TGTGCCAGCAGTTTTACTCTCTACAATGAGCAGTTCTTC. Amino acid sequence: CASSFTLYNEQFF.

The chain carries TRBV3-1 (or the pseudogene TRBV3-2) and TRBJ2-7, with TRBD1 matching over 10 bases. Germline loops: CDR1 LGHDT, CDR2 YNNKEL (reference sequence). The junction had 10 bases not matched to a gene; V was cut back by 4 bases and J by 4 bases. The length of the CDR3 is 16 residues. CDR3 in DNA: TGTGCCAGCAGCCCGTTCGGGACAGGGGCTCGATACGAGCAGTACTTC. Translated, it gives CASSPFGTGARYEQYF.

A remark on this clone: The sample has other DNA sequences that encode this CDR3 too. The chain recombines TRBV5-4 with TRBJ2-7; tentatively, D is TRBD1 (6 bases). The V end was cut by 0 bases, the J end by 0 bases, with 7 bases between. Per the germline V gene, CDR1 is SGHNT and CDR2 is YYREEE (reference sequence). This CDR3 has 14 residues. CDR3 sequence reads: CASSLGTDSYEQYF. CDR3 bases: TGTGCCAGCAGCTTGGGGACAGACTCCTACGAGCAGTACTTC.